Sequencing of this T cell receptor (beta chain) was carried out in a study of CD8 T cells in Susac syndrome. Turning to the study itself: At blood draw, Susac syndrome patients were therapy-naive, on corticosteroids, or on intravenous immunoglobulin alone. Study-level results: Detection of Susac-specific public clones gave some 15 in total CD8+ repertoires and about five in CD8+ TEMRA repertoires.

Turning to this clonotype: Its specificity is unknown.

The RNA input was roughly 0.5 to 1 ug, and it was reverse transcribed with random hexamers. A multiplex approach, immunoSEQ multiplex PCR, amplified TCR beta CDR3 across 54 Vbeta and 13 Jbeta. One entry per CDR3 protein results from TCRdb running MiXCR on the immunoSEQ multiplex PCR reads. Found here are approximately 80,000 distinct CDR3 sequences, roughly 94% of them singletons; the top ten hold about 0.5%. All included Susac syndrome patients satisfied recently defined diagnostic criteria for definite or probable disease. The receptor was isolated from a human donor with Susac syndrome. Material for sequencing was CD8+ T cells from PBMCs.

This CDR3 reads CASSFNTEAFF. CDR3 nucleotide sequence: TGTGCCAGCAGCTTCAACACTGAAGCTTTCTTT. The chain links TRBV5-6 to TRBJ1-1, with D unresolved. Trimming removed 2 bases from V and 2 bases from J, with 1 base in between. Germline loops: CDR1 SGHDT, CDR2 YYEEEE. The CDR3 has 11 residues.